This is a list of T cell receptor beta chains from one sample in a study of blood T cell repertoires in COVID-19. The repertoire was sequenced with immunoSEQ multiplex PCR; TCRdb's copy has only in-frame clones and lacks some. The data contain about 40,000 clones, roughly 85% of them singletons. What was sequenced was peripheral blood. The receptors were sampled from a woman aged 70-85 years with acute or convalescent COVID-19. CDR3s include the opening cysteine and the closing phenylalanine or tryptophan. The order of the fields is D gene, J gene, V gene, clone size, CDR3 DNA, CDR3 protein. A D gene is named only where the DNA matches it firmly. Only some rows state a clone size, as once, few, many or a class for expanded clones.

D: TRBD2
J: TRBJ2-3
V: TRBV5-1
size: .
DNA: TGCGCCAGCACAATCAACTGGACTAGCGGAAACACAGATACGCAGTATTTT
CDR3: CASTINWTSGNTDTQYF

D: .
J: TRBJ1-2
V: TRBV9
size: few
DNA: TGTGCCAGCAGCGACTCCTTGGCCTCGGGGTATAGCTATGGCTACACCTTC
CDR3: CASSDSLASGYSYGYTF

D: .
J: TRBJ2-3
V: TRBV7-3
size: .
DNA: TGTGCCAGCAGCTTCTTTACTAGCACAGATACGCAGTATTTT
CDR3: CASSFFTSTDTQYF

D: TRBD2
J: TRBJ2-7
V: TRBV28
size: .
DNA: TGTGCCAGCAGCAGCTTAGCGGGAGCTACCTACGAGCAGTACTTC
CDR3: CASSSLAGATYEQYF

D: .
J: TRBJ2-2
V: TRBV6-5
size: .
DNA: TGTGCCAGCAGTTACGGGGGCAGCGGGGAGCTGTTTTTT
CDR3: CASSYGGSGELFF

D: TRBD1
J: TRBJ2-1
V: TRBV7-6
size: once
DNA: TGTGCCAGCAGCTCTGGGACAGGGCGATCGGATGAGCAGTTCTTC
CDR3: CASSSGTGRSDEQFF

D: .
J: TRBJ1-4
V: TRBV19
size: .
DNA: TGTGCCAGTAGTATCTTCCGGTCTGCACCTAATGAAAAACTGTTTTTT
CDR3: CASSIFRSAPNEKLFF

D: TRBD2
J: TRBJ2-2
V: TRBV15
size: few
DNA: TGTGCCACCAGCAGAGGCGGGAGAAGGGGGGAGCTGTTTTTT
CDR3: CATSRGGRRGELFF

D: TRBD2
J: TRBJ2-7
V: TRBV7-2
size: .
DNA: TGTGCCAGCAGCGTCCTAGCGGGATTATCCTACGAGCAGTACTTC
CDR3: CASSVLAGLSYEQYF

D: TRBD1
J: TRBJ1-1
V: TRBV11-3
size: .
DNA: TGTGCCAGCAGTTCCGCGACAGGGTTTGAAGCTTTCTTT
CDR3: CASSSATGFEAFF

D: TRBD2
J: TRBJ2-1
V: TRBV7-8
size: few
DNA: TGTGCCAGCAGCTTAGCGCCCTATAGCGGGAGGGACTACAATGAGCAGTTCTTC
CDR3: CASSLAPYSGRDYNEQFF

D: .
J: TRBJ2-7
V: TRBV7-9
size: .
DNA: TGTGCCAGCAGCTTAGGCGAGTTTGTCTACGAGCAGTACTTC
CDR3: CASSLGEFVYEQYF